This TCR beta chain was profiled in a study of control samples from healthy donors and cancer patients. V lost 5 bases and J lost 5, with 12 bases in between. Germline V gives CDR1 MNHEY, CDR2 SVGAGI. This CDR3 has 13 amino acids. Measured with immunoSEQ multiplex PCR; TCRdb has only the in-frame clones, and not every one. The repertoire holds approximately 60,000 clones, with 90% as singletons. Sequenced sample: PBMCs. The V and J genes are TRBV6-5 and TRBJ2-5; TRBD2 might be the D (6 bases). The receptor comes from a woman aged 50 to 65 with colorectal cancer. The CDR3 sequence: CASSLRGLETQYF. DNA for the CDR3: TGTGCCAGCAGTCTTCGGGGGTTGGAGACCCAGTACTTC.